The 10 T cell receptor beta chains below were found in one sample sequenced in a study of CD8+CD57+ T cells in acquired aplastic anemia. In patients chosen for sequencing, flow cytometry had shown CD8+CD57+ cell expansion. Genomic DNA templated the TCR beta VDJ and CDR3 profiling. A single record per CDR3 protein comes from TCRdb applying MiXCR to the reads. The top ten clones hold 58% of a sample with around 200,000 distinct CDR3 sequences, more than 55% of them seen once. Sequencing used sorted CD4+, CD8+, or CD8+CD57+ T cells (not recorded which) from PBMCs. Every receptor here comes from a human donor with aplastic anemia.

The CDR3 bases are TGCGCCAGCAGCCTGGGGACAGGGAAGAGTGGCTACACCTTC. It translates to CASSLGTGKSGYTF. This chain connects TRBV4-1 to TRBJ1-2, with 9 bases fitting TRBD1. Germline-derived CDR1 and CDR2 are MGHRA and YSYEKL. This CDR3 spans 14 amino acids. The ends lost 4 bases at V and 7 bases at J; junction bases unmatched: 7.

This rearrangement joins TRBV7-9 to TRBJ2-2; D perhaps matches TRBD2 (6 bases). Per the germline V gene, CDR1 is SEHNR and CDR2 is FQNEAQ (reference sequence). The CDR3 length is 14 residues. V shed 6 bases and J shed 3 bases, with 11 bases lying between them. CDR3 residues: CASRPGTHTGELFF. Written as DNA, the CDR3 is TGTGCCAGCAGACCCGGGACTCACACCGGGGAGCTGTTTTTT.

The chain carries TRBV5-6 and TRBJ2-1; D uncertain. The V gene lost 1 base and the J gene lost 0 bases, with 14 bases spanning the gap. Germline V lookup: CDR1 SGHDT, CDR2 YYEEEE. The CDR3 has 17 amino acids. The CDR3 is CASSLLVGGSSYNEQFF. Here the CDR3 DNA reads TGTGCCAGCAGCTTGTTGGTTGGTGGAAGCTCCTACAATGAGCAGTTCTTC.

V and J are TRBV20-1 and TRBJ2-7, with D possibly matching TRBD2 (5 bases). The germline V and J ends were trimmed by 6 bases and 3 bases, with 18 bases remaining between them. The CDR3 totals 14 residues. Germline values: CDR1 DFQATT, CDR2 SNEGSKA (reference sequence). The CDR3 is CSASPPLGSYEQYF. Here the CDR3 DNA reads TGCAGTGCCTCCCCCCCACTAGGGAGCTACGAGCAGTACTTC.

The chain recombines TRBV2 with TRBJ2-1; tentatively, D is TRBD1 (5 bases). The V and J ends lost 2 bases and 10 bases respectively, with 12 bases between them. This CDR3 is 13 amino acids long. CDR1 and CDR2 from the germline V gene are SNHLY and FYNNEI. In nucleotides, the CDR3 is TGTGCCAGCAGTGAATTTGGGGCAAACGAGCAGTTCTTC. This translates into CASSEFGANEQFF.

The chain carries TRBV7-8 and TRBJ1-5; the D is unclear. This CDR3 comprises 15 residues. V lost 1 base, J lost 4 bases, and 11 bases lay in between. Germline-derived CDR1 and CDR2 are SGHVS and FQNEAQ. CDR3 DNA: TGTGCCAGCAGCTTAGAAGGCTCAGTTAATCAGCCCCAGCATTTT. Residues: CASSLEGSVNQPQHF.

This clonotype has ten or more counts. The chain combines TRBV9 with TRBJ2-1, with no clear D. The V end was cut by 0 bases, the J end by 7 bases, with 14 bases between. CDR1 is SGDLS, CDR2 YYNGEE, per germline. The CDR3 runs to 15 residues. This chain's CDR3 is CASSVDGGPGNEQFF. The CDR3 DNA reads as TGTGCCAGCAGCGTAGATGGCGGTCCCGGGAATGAGCAGTTCTTC.

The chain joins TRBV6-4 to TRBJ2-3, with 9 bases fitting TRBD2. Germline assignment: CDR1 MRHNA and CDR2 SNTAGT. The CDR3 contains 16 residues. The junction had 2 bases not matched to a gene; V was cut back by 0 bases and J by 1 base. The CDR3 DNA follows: TGTGCCAGCAGTGACTCGGCTAGCGGGGGCACAGATACGCAGTATTTT. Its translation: CASSDSASGGTDTQYF.

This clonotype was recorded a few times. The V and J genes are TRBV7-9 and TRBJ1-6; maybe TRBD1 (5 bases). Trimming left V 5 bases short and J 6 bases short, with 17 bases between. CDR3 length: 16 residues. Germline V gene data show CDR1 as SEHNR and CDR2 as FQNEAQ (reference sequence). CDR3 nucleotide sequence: TGTGCCAGCAGCCCCGGATGGGGGTCTCCTAATTCACCCCTCCACTTT. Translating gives CASSPGWGSPNSPLHF.

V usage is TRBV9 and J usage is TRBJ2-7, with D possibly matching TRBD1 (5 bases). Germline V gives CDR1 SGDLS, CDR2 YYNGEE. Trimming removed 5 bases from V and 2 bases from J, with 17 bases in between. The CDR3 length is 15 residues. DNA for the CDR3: TGTGCCAGCAGTTACTCGACCTTGACAGCCTACGAGCAGTACTTC. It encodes CASSYSTLTAYEQYF.